The TCR beta chain under discussion was sequenced for a study of cytomegalovirus exposure and HLA in healthy donors. Trimming removed 5 bases at V and 5 bases at J, with 22 bases between. The V gene's germline CDR1 is SNHLY and CDR2 FYNNEI. The CDR3 covers 16 residues. Study-level points and caveats: Follow-up analysis later connected one missense variant in DCLRE1C with trimming of TCR beta V- and J-genes.

PCR amplification relied on 60 Vbeta primers (plus 13 Jbeta primers). Measured with immunoSEQ multiplex PCR; TCRdb has only the in-frame clones, and not every one. The sample includes 95,000 or so clones, about 76% seen only once; the top ten take under 5.5%. On this clone itself: Its antigen is still unknown.

The rearrangement uses TRBV2 and TRBJ2-7, with D maybe TRBD2 (6 bases). Source material: PBMCs. This sequence was found in a woman in her 70s in good health and CMV-seropositive. The CDR3 DNA is TGTGCCAGCAGTCGGAGGGGTGGGGGGAGAGTAGACGAGCAGTACTTC. Residues: CASSRRGGGRVDEQYF. Based on the CDR3 plus reference TRBV2 and TRBJ2-7, the full variable domain is EPEVTQTPSHQVTQMGQEVILRCVPISNHLYFYWYRQILGQKVEFLVSFYNNEISEKSEIFDDQFSVERPDGSNFTLKIRSTKLEDSAMYFCASSRRGGGRVDEQYFGPGTRLTVT.